These T cell receptor beta chains were read from a single sample in a study of T cells after yellow fever vaccination. In TCRdb, the 5' RACE reads were re-called with MiXCR into one record per CDR3 protein. This table has approximately 150,000 distinct CDR3 sequences, around 9.3% appearing once. The starting material was CD8+ T cells sorted from PBMCs, obtained 45 days after the yellow fever booster vaccination. These receptors were taken from a man aged 18 to 29 who received the YFV17D yellow fever vaccine. CDR3s leave out the opening cysteine and the closing phenylalanine or tryptophan.

J gene | V gene | CDR3 protein
TRBJ2-1 | TRBV4-1 | ASSLWDGKNEQF
TRBJ2-5 | TRBV4-3 | ASSQAGTVQETQY
TRBJ2-1 | TRBV6-2/TRBV6-3 | ATSPRDNEQF
TRBJ1-1 | TRBV5-1 | ASSAMEGNTEAF
TRBJ1-1 | TRBV27 | ASSLVGFGKNTEAF
TRBJ2-7 | TRBV30 | AWGGASYEQY
TRBJ1-2 | TRBV12-3/TRBV12-4 | ASSSGRRWA
TRBJ2-1 | TRBV4-3 | ASSHGLTSGEQF
TRBJ1-5 | TRBV6-2/TRBV6-3 | ASSLPGPQH
TRBJ2-3 | TRBV12-3/TRBV12-4 | ASKNRDSGTDTQY
TRBJ2-7 | TRBV27 | ASSLRGQAYEQY
TRBJ2-4 | TRBV5-1 | ASSPRQGWDIQY
TRBJ1-4 | TRBV11-2 | ASSFWGSPNEKLF
TRBJ2-3 | TRBV5-1 | ASSFRGADTQY
TRBJ2-5 | TRBV11-2 | ASSQIQETQY
TRBJ1-1 | TRBV4-1 | ASSQDRGNTEAF
TRBJ2-3 | TRBV9 | ASSADRNTDTQY
TRBJ2-5 | TRBV4-1 | ASSQEGRGQETQY
TRBJ2-6 | TRBV4-3 | ASSPDRTIRANVLT
TRBJ2-3 | TRBV29-1 | SVEVGRGRTDTQY
TRBJ1-4 | TRBV9 | ASSVGASLDEGAREKLF
TRBJ2-1 | TRBV7-3 | ASSLGAGFYNEQF
TRBJ2-3 | TRBV12-3/TRBV12-4 | ASSPSGGTEDTQY
TRBJ2-5 | TRBV7-9 | ASSLQGGWWTQY
TRBJ2-3 | TRBV12-3/TRBV12-4 | ASSPAGVEQY
TRBJ2-5 | TRBV20-1 | SARGRSQRGGKETQY
TRBJ1-2 | TRBV7-9 | ASSPSGQGASGYT
TRBJ1-2 | TRBV5-1 | ASSLVDKIYGYT
TRBJ2-5 | TRBV11-3 | ASSLGQEAETQY
TRBJ2-5 | TRBV7-9 | ASSLESGGAGETQY
TRBJ1-2 | TRBV7-9 | ASSYSGDPEGYT
TRBJ1-2 | TRBV3-1 | ASSQEGARNT
TRBJ2-1 | TRBV7-9 | ASSLGLGTLNEQF
TRBJ2-3 | TRBV5-1 | ASSWVGQGETDTQY
TRBJ1-1 | TRBV7-6 | ASSPPKAGGTEAF
TRBJ1-4 | TRBV6-5 | ASSYYRANEKLF
TRBJ2-5 | TRBV4-2 | ASSPDRAGGQETQY
TRBJ1-5 | TRBV19 | ASSADRLRNQPQH
TRBJ2-5 | TRBV4-1 | ASSVGPPEETQY
TRBJ2-3 | TRBV5-1 | ASRRAQDRGQGDTQY
TRBJ2-5 | TRBV27 | ASSSPDWGQETQY
TRBJ2-3 | TRBV9 | ASSGRDTQY
TRBJ1-2 | TRBV7-9 | ASSLQGRNYGYT
TRBJ2-5 | TRBV7-9 | ASSSTTGQETQY
TRBJ1-5 | TRBV4-3 | ASSQDRDNQPQH
TRBJ2-1 | TRBV5-6 | ASSEDRGMYNEQF
TRBJ2-5 | TRBV5-1 | ASSWTGRGKETQY
TRBJ2-7 | TRBV4-1 | ASSPLEGEQY
TRBJ2-7 | TRBV5-1 | ASTPTGSHYEQY
TRBJ2-5 | TRBV12-3/TRBV12-4 | ASSPNTGEAVTQY
TRBJ1-1 | TRBV6-6 | ASSYSFRGNTEAF
TRBJ2-5 | TRBV23-1 | ASSQPGQFQETQY
TRBJ1-5 | TRBV4-2 | ASSPGGSQPQH
TRBJ1-2 | TRBV6-5 | ATQTGYGYT
TRBJ2-2 | TRBV4-2 | ASSHPPGLATNTGELF
TRBJ1-6 | TRBV7-8 | ASSLSPREIYSPLH